These 3 T cell receptor beta chains share one sample of origin, sequenced in a study of radiation and T cells in renal cell carcinoma. Specified time point: blood 4 weeks post-SBRT, at nephrectomy. Treatment specified: 15 Gy SBRT to primary tumor, nephrectomy 4 weeks later. The method was immunoSEQ multiplex PCR; TCRdb's version includes in-frame clones alone and lacks a portion of them. The sample includes over 60,000 clones, around four fifths of them seen just once. Sequencing was performed on blood, taken from a patient whose treatment included radiotherapy and nephrectomy. The receptors here all came from a woman aged 55-70 years with renal cell carcinoma.

This sequence joins TRBV27 and TRBJ2-5; a weak D match, TRBD2 (6 bases). V was shortened by 3 bases and J by 0 bases, with 14 bases between the two germline ends. The CDR3 sequence is 16 residues long. From germline, CDR1 is MNHEY and CDR2 SMNVEV (reference sequence). The CDR3 coding sequence is TGTGCCAGCAGTTTGCGGGGCTTACTGTACCAAGAGACCCAGTACTTC. Encoded protein: CASSLRGLLYQETQYF.

In the case of this clone: Other DNA sequences within the sample encode an identical CDR3. The chain uses TRBV5-1 and TRBJ1-6; TRBD1 is a possible D gene (6 bases). CDR1 and CDR2 (germline): SGHRS, YFSETQ. The CDR3 runs to 14 residues. The V end lost 2 bases, the J end lost 5 bases, and 8 bases lay between the germline ends. Here the CDR3 DNA reads TGCGCCAGCAGCTTACAGGGAGATAATTCACCCCTCCACTTT. It codes for CASSLQGDNSPLHF. The whole variable domain, remainder taken from reference TRBV5-1 and TRBJ1-6, is KAGVTQTPRYLIKTRGQQVTLSCSPISGHRSVSWYQQTPGQGLQFLFEYFSETQRNKGNFPGRFSGRQFSNSRSEMNVSTLELGDSALYLCASSLQGDNSPLHFGNGTRLTVT.

The chain uses TRBV12-5 and TRBJ2-5; a possible D gene is TRBD1 (5 bases). This CDR3 spans 19 amino acids. V lost 0 bases to trimming and J lost 2 bases, with 22 bases between them. Germline loops: CDR1 LGHNT, CDR2 FRNRAP. CDR3 coding DNA: TGTGCTAGTGGTTTGGTGGCTCCCACGGGCCAGGGATCGCAAGAGACCCAGTACTTC. Encoded protein: CASGLVAPTGQGSQETQYF.